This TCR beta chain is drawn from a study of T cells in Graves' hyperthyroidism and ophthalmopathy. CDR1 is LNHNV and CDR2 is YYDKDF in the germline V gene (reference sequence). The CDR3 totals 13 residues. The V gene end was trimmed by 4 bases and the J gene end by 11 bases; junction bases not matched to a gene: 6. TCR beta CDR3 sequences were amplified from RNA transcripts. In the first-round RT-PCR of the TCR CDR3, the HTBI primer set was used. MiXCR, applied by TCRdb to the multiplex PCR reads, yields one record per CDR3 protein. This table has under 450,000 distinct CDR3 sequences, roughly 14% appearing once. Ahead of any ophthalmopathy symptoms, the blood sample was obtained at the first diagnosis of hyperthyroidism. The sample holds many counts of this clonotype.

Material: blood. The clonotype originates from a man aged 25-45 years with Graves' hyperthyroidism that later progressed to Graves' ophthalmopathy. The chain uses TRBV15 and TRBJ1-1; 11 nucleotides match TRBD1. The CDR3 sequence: CATSKGTGGRAFF. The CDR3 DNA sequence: TGTGCCACCAGCAAAGGGACAGGGGGGAGGGCTTTCTTT.